This TCR beta chain came from a study of radiotherapy plus CTLA-4 blockade in lung cancer. General observations from the study: After radiotherapy and ipilimumab, tumor-derived clones expanded in peripheral blood.

Worth noting for this clone: Antigen unknown.

CDR3 length: 11 residues. The germline V gene encodes CDR1 MGHDK and CDR2 SYGVNS. The V end lost 4 bases, the J end lost 10 bases, and 10 bases lay between the germline ends. Method: immunoSEQ multiplex PCR; TCRdb's copy keeps in-frame clones and lacks some. Of some 52,000 clones in the sample, around four fifths were seen once. The clonotype originates from a human donor with non-small cell lung cancer who had a partial response to radiotherapy plus ipilimumab. The specimen comprised peripheral blood, sampled from a patient treated with radiotherapy plus ipilimumab. The gene calls are TRBV25-1 and TRBJ1-1; D is unresolved. CDR3 nucleotide sequence: TGTGCCAGCAGTGCGGGAGTCGGAGCTTTCTTT. Translated, it gives CASSAGVGAFF.